The following is a T cell receptor (beta chain) sequence with its context. Its antigen is not identified. A single base separates this from a much larger clone, so it may be a read error. The CDR3 runs to 15 residues. Between the trimmed V and J ends, which lost 6 bases and 3 bases, there was a span of 17 bases. CDR1 and CDR2 (germline): MNHEY, SMNVEV (reference sequence). This sample is part of a study of T cells after yellow fever vaccination. Study-wide context: The authors prepared low-cell-number fractions using SMART-Seq v4 Ultra Low Input.

One entry per CDR3 protein results from TCRdb running MiXCR on the 5' RACE reads. The data hold 95,000 to 150,000 distinct CDR3 sequences, with more than 6% observed a single time. Findings of the study overall: One caveat is that FACS-sorted repertoires could contain abundant clonotypes contaminating from the bulk population. The booster saw the reappearance of most primary-vaccination clones (nearly 98% CD4, around 90% CD8). By day 5 rather than day 15, the secondary response had peaked, though it was weaker.

The source is a man between 18 and 29 years old who received the YFV17D yellow fever vaccine. Sequenced material: CD4+ T cells sorted from PBMCs, taken 10 to 11 days after the first yellow fever vaccination. V gene TRBV27 combines with J gene TRBJ2-5, with D possibly matching TRBD1 (6 bases). Here the CDR3 reads CASSVGHTNKETQYF. CDR3 in DNA: TGTGCCAGCAGCGTGGGACACACCAATAAAGAGACCCAGTACTTC.